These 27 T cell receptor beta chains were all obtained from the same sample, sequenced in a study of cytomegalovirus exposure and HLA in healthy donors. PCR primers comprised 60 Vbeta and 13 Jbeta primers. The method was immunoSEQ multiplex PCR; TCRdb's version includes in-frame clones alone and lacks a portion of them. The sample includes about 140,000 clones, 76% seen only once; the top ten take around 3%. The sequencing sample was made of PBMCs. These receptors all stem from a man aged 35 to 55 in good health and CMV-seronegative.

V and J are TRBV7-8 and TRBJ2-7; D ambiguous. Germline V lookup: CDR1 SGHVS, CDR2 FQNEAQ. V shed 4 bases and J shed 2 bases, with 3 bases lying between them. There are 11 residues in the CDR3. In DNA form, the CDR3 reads TGTGCCAGCAGCTCAACCTACGAGCAGTACTTC. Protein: CASSSTYEQYF.

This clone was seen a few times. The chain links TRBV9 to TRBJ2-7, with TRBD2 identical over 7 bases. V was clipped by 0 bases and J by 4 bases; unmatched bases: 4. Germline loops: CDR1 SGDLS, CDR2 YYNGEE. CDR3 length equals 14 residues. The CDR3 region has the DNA TGTGCCAGCAGCGTAGGACTAGCTTCGTACGAGCAGTACTTC. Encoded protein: CASSVGLASYEQYF.

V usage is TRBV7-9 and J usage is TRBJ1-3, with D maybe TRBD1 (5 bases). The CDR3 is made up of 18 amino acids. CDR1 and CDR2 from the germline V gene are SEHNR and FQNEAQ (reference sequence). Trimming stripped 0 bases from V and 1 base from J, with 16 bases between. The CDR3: CASSLAMGGTLSGNTIYF. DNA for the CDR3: TGTGCCAGCAGCTTAGCTATGGGAGGGACTCTATCTGGAAACACCATATATTTT. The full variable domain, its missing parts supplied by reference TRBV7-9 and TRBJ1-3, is DTGVSQNPRHKITKRGQNVTFRCDPISEHNRLYWYRQTLGQGPEFLTYFQNEAQLEKSRLLSDRFSAERPKGSFSTLEIQRTEQGDSAMYLCASSLAMGGTLSGNTIYFGEGSWLTVV.

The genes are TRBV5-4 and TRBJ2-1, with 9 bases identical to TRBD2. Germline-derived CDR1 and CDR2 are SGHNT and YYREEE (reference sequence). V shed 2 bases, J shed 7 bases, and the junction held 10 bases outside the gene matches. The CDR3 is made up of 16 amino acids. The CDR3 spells CASSFWREGRENEQFF. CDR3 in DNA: TGTGCCAGCAGCTTCTGGCGGGAGGGCCGGGAGAATGAGCAGTTCTTC. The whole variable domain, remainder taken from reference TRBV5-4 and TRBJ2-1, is ETGVTQSPTHLIKTRGQQVTLRCSSQSGHNTVSWYQQALGQGPQFIFQYYREEENGRGNFPPRFSGLQFPNYSSELNVNALELDDSALYLCASSFWREGRENEQFFGPGTRLTVL.

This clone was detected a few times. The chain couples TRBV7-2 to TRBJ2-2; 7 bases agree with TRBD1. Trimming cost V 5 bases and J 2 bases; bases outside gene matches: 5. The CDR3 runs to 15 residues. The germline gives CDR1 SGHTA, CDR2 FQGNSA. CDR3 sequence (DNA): TGTGCCAGCAGCCCCCGGGACAGTAACACCGGGGAGCTGTTTTTT. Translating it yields CASSPRDSNTGELFF.

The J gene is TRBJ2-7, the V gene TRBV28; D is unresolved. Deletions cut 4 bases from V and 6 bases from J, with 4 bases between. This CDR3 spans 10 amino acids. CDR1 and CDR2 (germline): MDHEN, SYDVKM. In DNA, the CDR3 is TGTGCCAGCAGTTCGGGCGAGCAGTACTTC. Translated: CASSSGEQYF.

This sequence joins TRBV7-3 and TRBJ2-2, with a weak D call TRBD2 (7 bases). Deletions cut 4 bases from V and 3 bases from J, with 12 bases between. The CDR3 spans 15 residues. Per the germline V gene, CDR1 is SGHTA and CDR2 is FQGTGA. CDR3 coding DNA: TGTGCCAGCAGCTCGGCGGGGGCTCACACCGGGGAGCTGTTTTTT. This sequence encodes CASSSAGAHTGELFF.

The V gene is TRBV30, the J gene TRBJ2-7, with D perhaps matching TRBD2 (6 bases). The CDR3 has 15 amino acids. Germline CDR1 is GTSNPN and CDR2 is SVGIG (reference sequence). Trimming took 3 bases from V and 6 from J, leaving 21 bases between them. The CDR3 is CAWRGRDSSTVEQYF. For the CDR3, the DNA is TGTGCCTGGAGGGGCCGGGACTCCTCTACGGTCGAGCAGTACTTC.

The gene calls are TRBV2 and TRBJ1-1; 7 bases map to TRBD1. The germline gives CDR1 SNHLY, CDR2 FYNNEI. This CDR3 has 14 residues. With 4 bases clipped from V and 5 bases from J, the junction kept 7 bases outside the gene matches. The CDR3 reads CASSGWGQSTEAFF. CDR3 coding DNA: TGTGCCAGCAGTGGATGGGGACAGAGTACTGAAGCTTTCTTT.

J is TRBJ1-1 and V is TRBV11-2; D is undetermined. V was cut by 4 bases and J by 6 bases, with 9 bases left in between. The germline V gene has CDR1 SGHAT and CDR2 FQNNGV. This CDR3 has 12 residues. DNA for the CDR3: TGTGCCAGCAGCTCCATCGGGTCTGAAGCTTTCTTT. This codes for CASSSIGSEAFF.

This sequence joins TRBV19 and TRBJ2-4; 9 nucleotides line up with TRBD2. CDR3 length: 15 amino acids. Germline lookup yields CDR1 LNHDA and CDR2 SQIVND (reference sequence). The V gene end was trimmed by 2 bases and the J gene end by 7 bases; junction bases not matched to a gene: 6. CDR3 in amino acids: CASSIRGGAGNIQYF. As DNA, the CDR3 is TGTGCCAGTAGTATACGCGGGGGGGCAGGGAACATTCAGTACTTC.

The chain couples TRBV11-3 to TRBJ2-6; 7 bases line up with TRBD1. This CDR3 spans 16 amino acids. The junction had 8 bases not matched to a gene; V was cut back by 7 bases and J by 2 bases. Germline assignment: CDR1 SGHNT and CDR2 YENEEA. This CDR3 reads CASIHSDRAGANVLTF. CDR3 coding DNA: TGTGCCAGCATCCACTCCGACAGGGCTGGGGCCAACGTCCTGACTTTC.

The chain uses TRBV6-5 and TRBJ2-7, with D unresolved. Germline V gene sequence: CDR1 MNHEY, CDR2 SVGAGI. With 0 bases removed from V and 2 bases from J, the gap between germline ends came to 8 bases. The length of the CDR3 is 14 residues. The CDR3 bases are TGTGCCAGCAGTTACTCGAGGAACACCTACGAGCAGTACTTC. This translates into CASSYSRNTYEQYF.

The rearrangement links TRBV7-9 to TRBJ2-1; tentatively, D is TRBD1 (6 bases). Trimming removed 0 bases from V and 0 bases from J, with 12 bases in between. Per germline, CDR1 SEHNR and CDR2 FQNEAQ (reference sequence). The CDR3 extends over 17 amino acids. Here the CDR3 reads CASSLAGQSSSYNEQFF. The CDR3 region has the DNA TGTGCCAGCAGCTTAGCTGGACAGTCCAGCTCCTACAATGAGCAGTTCTTC.

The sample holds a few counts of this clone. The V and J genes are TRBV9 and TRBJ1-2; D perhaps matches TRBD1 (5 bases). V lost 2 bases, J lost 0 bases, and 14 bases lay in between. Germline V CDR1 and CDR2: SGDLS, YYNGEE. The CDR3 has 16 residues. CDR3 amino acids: CASSVAYRTPNYGYTF. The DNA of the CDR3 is TGTGCCAGCAGCGTCGCCTACAGGACACCTAACTATGGCTACACCTTC.

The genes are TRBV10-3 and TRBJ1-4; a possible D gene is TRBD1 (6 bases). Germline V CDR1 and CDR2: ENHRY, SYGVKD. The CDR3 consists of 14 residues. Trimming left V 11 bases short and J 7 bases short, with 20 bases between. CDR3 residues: CAAASGTTAEKLFF. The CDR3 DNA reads TGTGCCGCAGCCTCCGGGACAACCGCTGAAAAACTGTTTTTT.

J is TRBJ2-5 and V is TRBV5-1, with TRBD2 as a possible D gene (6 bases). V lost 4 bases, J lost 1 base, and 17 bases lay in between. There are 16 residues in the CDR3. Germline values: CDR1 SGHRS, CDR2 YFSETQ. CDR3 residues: CASSPGGLVAQETQYF. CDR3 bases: TGCGCCAGCAGCCCCGGGGGTTTAGTGGCCCAAGAGACCCAGTACTTC.

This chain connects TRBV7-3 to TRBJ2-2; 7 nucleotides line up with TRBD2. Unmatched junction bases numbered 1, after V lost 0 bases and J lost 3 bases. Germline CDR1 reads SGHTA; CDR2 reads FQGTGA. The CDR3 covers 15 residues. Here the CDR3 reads CASSLTSGYTGELFF. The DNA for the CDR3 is TGTGCCAGCAGCTTAACTAGCGGGTACACCGGGGAGCTGTTTTTT.

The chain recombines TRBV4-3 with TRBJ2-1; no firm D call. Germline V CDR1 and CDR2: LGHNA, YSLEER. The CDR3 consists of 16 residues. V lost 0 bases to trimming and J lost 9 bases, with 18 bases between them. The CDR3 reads CASSQDRYVGLGEQFF. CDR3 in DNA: TGCGCCAGCAGCCAAGATCGTTACGTGGGCCTCGGTGAGCAGTTCTTC.

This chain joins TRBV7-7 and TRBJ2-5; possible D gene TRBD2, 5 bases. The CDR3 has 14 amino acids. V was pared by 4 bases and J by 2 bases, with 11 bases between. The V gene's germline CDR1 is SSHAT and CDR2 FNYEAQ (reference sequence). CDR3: CASSSAREQETQYF. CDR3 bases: TGTGCCAGCAGCTCGGCGAGGGAACAAGAGACCCAGTACTTC.

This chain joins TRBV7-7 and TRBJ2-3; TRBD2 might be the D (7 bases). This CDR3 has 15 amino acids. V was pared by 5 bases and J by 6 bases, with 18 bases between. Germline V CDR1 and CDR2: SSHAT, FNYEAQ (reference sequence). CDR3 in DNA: TGTGCCAGCAGCCTTGGAGGGGGGGCTGAGGATACGCAGTATTTT. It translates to CASSLGGGAEDTQYF.

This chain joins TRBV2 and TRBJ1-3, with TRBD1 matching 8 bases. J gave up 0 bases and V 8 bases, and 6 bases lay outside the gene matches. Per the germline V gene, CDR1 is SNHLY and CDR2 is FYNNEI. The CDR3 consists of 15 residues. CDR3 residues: CASGGQGLSGNTIYF. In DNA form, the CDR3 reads TGTGCCAGCGGCGGACAGGGTCTCTCTGGAAACACCATATATTTT. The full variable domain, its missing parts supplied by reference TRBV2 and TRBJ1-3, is EPEVTQTPSHQVTQMGQEVILRCVPISNHLYFYWYRQILGQKVEFLVSFYNNEISEKSEIFDDQFSVERPDGSNFTLKIRSTKLEDSAMYFCASGGQGLSGNTIYFGEGSWLTVV.

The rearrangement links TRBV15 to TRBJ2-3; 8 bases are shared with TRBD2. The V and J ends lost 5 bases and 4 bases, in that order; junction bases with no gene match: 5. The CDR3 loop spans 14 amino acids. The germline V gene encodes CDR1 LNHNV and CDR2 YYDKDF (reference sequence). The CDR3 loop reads CATSLGLGADTQYF. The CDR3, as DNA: TGTGCCACCAGCCTGGGACTAGGGGCAGATACGCAGTATTTT.

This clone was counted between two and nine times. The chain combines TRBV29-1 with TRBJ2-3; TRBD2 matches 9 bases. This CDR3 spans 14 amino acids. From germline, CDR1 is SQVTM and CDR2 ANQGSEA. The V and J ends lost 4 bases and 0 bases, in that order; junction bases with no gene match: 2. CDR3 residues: CSVGSGGSTDTQYF. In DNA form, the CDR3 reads TGCAGCGTTGGTAGCGGGGGTAGCACAGATACGCAGTATTTT.

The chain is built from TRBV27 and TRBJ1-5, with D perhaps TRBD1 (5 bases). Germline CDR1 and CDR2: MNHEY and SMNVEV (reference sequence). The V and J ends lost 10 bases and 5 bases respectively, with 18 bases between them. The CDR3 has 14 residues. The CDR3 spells CATSGGEHDQPQHF. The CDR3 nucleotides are TGTGCCACAAGCGGGGGGGAGCACGATCAGCCCCAGCATTTT.

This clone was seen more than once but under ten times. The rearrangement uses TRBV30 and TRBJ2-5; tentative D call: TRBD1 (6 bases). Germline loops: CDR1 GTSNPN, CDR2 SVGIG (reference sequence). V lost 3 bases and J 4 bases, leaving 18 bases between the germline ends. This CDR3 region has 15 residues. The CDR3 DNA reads TGTGCCTGGAGCGCAATACAGGGCTATCCAGAGACCCAGTACTTC. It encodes CAWSAIQGYPETQYF.

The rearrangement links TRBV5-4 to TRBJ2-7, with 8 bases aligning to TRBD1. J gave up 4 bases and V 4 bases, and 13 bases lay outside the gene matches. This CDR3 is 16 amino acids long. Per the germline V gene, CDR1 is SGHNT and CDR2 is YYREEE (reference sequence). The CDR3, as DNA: TGTGCCAGCAGCCCTCGACAGGGGTTGAGAACATACGAGCAGTACTTC. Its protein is CASSPRQGLRTYEQYF.